The sequence of this T cell receptor (beta chain) was determined in a study of regulatory T cells in long-lasting Graves disease. Time point defined: newly diagnosed GD, antithyroid drugs for less than 3 months. RNA from PBMCs was the source of the TCR library. Relying on iRepertoire HTBI primers and Arm-PCR of CDR3 regions, the team built TCR beta libraries. TCRdb ran MiXCR on the multiplex PCR reads and lists one entry per CDR3 protein. Of 300,000 to 400,000 distinct CDR3 sequences in the sample, 15% to 20% were seen once. This clonotype was seen a handful of times. Trimming removed 0 bases from V and 0 bases from J; junction bases left unmatched: 8. Germline V gives CDR1 MNHEY, CDR2 SMNVEV (reference sequence). The CDR3 contains 19 residues.

The J gene is TRBJ2-1, the V gene TRBV27; 10 bases match TRBD2. This TCR was sampled from a female donor with Graves disease. Sample: peripheral blood mononuclear cells (PBMCs), taken at new diagnosis, from a patient treated with antithyroid drugs. For the CDR3, the DNA is TGTGCCAGCAGTTTATCTCGGGGACTAGCGCAAAACTCCTACAATGAGCAGTTCTTC. It yields the protein CASSLSRGLAQNSYNEQFF.